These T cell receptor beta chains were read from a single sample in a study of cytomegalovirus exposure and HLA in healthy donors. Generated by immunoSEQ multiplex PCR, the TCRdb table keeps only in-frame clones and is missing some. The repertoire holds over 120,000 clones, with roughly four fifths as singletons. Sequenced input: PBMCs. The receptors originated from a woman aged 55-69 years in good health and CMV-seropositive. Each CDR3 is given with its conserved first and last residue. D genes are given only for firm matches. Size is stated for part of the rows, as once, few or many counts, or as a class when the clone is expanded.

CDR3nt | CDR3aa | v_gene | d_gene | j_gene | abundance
TGCGCCAGCAGCCCAATGGGCCTAGCGGGAGTAAACACCGGGGAGCTGTTTTTT | CASSPMGLAGVNTGELFF | TRBV5-1 | TRBD2 | TRBJ2-2 | once
TGCGCCAGCAGCCATTGGGGACAGGGCGGGAATGAAAAACTGTTTTTT | CASSHWGQGGNEKLFF | TRBV5-1 | TRBD1 | TRBJ1-4 | -
TGCGCCAGCAGCCAAGCTCTGAACACCGGGGAGCTGTTTTTT | CASSQALNTGELFF | TRBV4-1 | - | TRBJ2-2 | -
TGTGCCAGCGGTACCGGGACACACTATGGCTACACCTTC | CASGTGTHYGYTF | TRBV2 | - | TRBJ1-2 | -
TGTGCCAGCAGCTTAAAACCGACAGGGGGCTATGGCTACACCTTC | CASSLKPTGGYGYTF | TRBV13 | TRBD1 | TRBJ1-2 | -
TGCAGCGTCATACTAGCGGGAGCCGTGGAGACCCAGTACTTC | CSVILAGAVETQYF | TRBV29-1 | TRBD2 | TRBJ2-5 | few
TGTGCCAGCAGTTTAGATCAGGATTTTTACAATGAGCAGTTCTTC | CASSLDQDFYNEQFF | TRBV27 | - | TRBJ2-1 | -
TGTGCCAGCAGCCAAACTAGCGGGAATTACAATGAGCAGTTCTTC | CASSQTSGNYNEQFF | TRBV4-2 | TRBD2 | TRBJ2-1 | -
TGCAGCGTTGAGACACTGGAAGGAGGGTACGAGCAGTACTTC | CSVETLEGGYEQYF | TRBV29-1 | - | TRBJ2-7 | -
TGCAGCGTCGGCTCCGGGGTCTACGAGCAGTACTTC | CSVGSGVYEQYF | TRBV29-1 | - | TRBJ2-7 | -
TGTGCCAGCTCCCCAGGGGGGTTGGGCGAGCAGTACTTC | CASSPGGLGEQYF | TRBV28 | - | TRBJ2-7 | -
TGTGCCAGCAGTTTTCCTAGCGGGAGGGCCCTGAGCAATGAGCAGTTCTTC | CASSFPSGRALSNEQFF | TRBV28 | TRBD2 | TRBJ2-1 | -
TGCGCCAGCAGCCAAGGCGCCGGGACTAGCGGCCTCACAGATACGCAGTATTTT | CASSQGAGTSGLTDTQYF | TRBV4-1 | TRBD2 | TRBJ2-3 | -
TGTGCCAGCAGCCAAGATTTCGGGGGACACGAGCAGTACTTC | CASSQDFGGHEQYF | TRBV4-2 | - | TRBJ2-7 | -
TGTGCCAGCACCGGAATGCGACAGAGCTCTGGAAACACCATATATTTT | CASTGMRQSSGNTIYF | TRBV7-9 | - | TRBJ1-3 | -
TGTGCCAGCAGCCCCGGGACACCCTCTGGAAACACCATATATTTT | CASSPGTPSGNTIYF | TRBV5-4 | - | TRBJ1-3 | once
TGTGCCAGCAGCGCCGGACTATCTAGCACAGATACGCAGTATTTT | CASSAGLSSTDTQYF | TRBV9 | - | TRBJ2-3 | -
TGTGCCACCAGCGGGAGCTGGAGCTCCTACAATGAGCAGTTCTTC | CATSGSWSSYNEQFF | TRBV15 | - | TRBJ2-1 | -
TGCGCCAGCAGGGACAGGAAAGGTGAAAAACTGTTTTTT | CASRDRKGEKLFF | TRBV5-1 | TRBD1 | TRBJ1-4 | -
TGCAGCGTTGAAGCCCCTCGGGATGGCTACACCTTC | CSVEAPRDGYTF | TRBV29-1 | - | TRBJ1-2 | -
TGTGCCAGCAGCGGGAGGGCAGGTTACAATGAGCAGTTCTTC | CASSGRAGYNEQFF | TRBV4-2 | TRBD2 | TRBJ2-1 | -
TGTGCCAGCAGCCCACGGGGACAATACTCCTACGAGCAGTACTTC | CASSPRGQYSYEQYF | TRBV11-3 | - | TRBJ2-7 | -
TGTGCCAGCAGCTACCGGGACAGGACCTACGAGCAGTACTTC | CASSYRDRTYEQYF | TRBV5-8 | TRBD1 | TRBJ2-7 | -
TGTGCCAGCAAAATCTCGGGACGGGGGGCCTACGAGCAGTACTTC | CASKISGRGAYEQYF | TRBV2 | TRBD2 | TRBJ2-7 | -
TGTGCCAGCAGTCATCCGGGACTAGCGGGAGTTTCTGAGCAGTTCTTC | CASSHPGLAGVSEQFF | TRBV2 | TRBD2 | TRBJ2-1 | few
TGTGCCAGCAGCTCCTACAGGGGTGAGCAGTTCTTC | CASSSYRGEQFF | TRBV7-2 | TRBD1 | TRBJ2-1 | -
TGTGCCAGCAGTATAGCAGATACGCAGTATTTT | CASSIADTQYF | TRBV6-1 | - | TRBJ2-3 | -
TGTGCCAGCAGCTTAGGGGGCTTGGGCACGTCTAACTATGGCTACACCTTC | CASSLGGLGTSNYGYTF | TRBV7-8 | - | TRBJ1-2 | once
TGTGCCTCGACCGAAAGGGGGATTTACGAGCAGTACTTC | CASTERGIYEQYF | TRBV27 | - | TRBJ2-7 | once
TGTGCCTGGAGTAAAAACAGGAACCCTGAGCAGTTCTTC | CAWSKNRNPEQFF | TRBV30 | - | TRBJ2-1 | -
TGTGCCAGCAGCTTAGAGTTGGCGGGAGGGCCCCCCTACAATGAGCAGTTCTTC | CASSLELAGGPPYNEQFF | TRBV7-2 | TRBD2 | TRBJ2-1 | -
TGCGCCAGCAGCCAAGATCGTGTGCGGGGCGGGGGTGAGCAGTTCTTC | CASSQDRVRGGGEQFF | TRBV4-3 | TRBD2 | TRBJ2-1 | -
TGCGCCAGCAGCTTGGCCGGAGAATTATATAATTCACCCCTCCACTTT | CASSLAGELYNSPLHF | TRBV5-1 | - | TRBJ1-6 | -
TGTGCCAGCAGCCTCGTTTATGAGCAGTTCTTC | CASSLVYEQFF | TRBV9 | - | TRBJ2-1 | -
TGTGCCAGCAGTTTAACACAAGACTACGAGCAGTACTTC | CASSLTQDYEQYF | TRBV27 | - | TRBJ2-7 | -
TGTGCCAGCAGCGATGGGGGGGGTCTCTCCTACAATGAGCAGTTCTTC | CASSDGGGLSYNEQFF | TRBV7-9 | TRBD2 | TRBJ2-1 | -
TGTGCCAGCAGTTACGCTAGGAGTAATGTAGATACGCAGTATTTT | CASSYARSNVDTQYF | TRBV6-5 | - | TRBJ2-3 | -
TGTGCCAGCAGCTTGTTTACAGGAGCAGACATTCAGTACTTC | CASSLFTGADIQYF | TRBV5-6 | - | TRBJ2-4 | -
TGCGCCAGCAGTCGTGCGGGCGGAGAGACCCAGTACTTC | CASSRAGGETQYF | TRBV4-3 | - | TRBJ2-5 | -
TGCGCCAGCAGCCAACCCTCGACTAGCGGGAGGGGAGAGCAGTTCTTC | CASSQPSTSGRGEQFF | TRBV4-1 | TRBD2 | TRBJ2-1 | -
TGCGCCAGCCCAGGGGTACAGGGATGTCAGCCCCAGCATTTT | CASPGVQGCQPQHF | TRBV5-1 | - | TRBJ1-5 | -
TGCGCCAGCAACTACCAAGAGACCCAGTACTTC | CASNYQETQYF | TRBV5-1 | - | TRBJ2-5 | -
TGTGCCAGCAGCTATTCTTCGGGAGGAAACAATGAGCAGTTCTTC | CASSYSSGGNNEQFF | TRBV11-2 | TRBD2 | TRBJ2-1 | -
TGTGCCAGCAGTGTGGTCAGAGGCCCCAGGGAAGAGACCCAGTACTTC | CASSVVRGPREETQYF | TRBV25-1 | - | TRBJ2-5 | -
TGTGCCAGCAGCTTAGAGACTCAAGAGACCCAGTACTTC | CASSLETQETQYF | TRBV11-2 | - | TRBJ2-5 | few
TGTGCCAGCAGCTTAGCACCCGTCCGGCTAGCGGGTTACGAGCAGTACTTC | CASSLAPVRLAGYEQYF | TRBV7-2 | TRBD2 | TRBJ2-7 | -
TGCGCCAGCAGCCAGCTTGACAGGCCTGGGGAGCAGTACTTC | CASSQLDRPGEQYF | TRBV14 | - | TRBJ2-7 | -
TGTGCCAGCAGTGAATCACCTTATACCGGGACAGGCTACAGTCAGCCCCAGCATTTT | CASSESPYTGTGYSQPQHF | TRBV2 | TRBD1 | TRBJ1-5 | once
TGTGCCAGCAGCTTGACCCTCATAGCCACAGATACGCAGTATTTT | CASSLTLIATDTQYF | TRBV7-2 | - | TRBJ2-3 | -
TGTGCCAGCAGCTTAGGTTGGCGGGAGGCCACCTACGAGCAGTACTTC | CASSLGWREATYEQYF | TRBV7-9 | TRBD2 | TRBJ2-7 | -
TGCGCCAGCAGCTTGGCCTCTGGGCTGAGCACTGAAGCTTTCTTT | CASSLASGLSTEAFF | TRBV5-1 | - | TRBJ1-1 | -